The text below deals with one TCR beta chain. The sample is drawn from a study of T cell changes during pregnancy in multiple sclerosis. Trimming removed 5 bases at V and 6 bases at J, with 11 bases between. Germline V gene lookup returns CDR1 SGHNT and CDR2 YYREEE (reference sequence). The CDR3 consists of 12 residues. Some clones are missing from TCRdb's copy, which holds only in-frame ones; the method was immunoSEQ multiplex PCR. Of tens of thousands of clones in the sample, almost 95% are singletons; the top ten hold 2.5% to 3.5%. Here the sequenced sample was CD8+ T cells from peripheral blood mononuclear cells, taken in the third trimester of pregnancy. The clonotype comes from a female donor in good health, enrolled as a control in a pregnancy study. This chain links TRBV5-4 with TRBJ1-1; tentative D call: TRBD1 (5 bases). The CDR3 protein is CASSSDSPEAFF. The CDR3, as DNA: TGTGCCAGCAGTTCAGACAGCCCTGAAGCTTTCTTT.